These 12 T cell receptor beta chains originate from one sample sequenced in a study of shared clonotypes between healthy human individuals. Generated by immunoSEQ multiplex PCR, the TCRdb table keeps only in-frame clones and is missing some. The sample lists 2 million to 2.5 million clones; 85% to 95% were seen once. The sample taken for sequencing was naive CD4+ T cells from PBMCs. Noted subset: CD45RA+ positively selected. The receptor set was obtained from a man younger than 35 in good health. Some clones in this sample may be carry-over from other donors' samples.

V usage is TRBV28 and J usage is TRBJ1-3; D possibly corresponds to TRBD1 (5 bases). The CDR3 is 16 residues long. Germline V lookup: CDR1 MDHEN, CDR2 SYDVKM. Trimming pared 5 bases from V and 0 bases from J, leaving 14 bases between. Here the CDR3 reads CASSPGHTPSGNTIYF. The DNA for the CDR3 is TGTGCCAGCAGTCCAGGACATACCCCCTCTGGAAACACCATATATTTT.

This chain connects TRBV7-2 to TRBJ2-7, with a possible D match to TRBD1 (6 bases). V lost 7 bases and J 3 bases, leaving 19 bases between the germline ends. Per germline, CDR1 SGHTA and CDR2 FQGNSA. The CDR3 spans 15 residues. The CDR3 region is CASTLYGQSRYEQYF. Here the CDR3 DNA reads TGTGCCAGCACCCTCTATGGACAGTCACGCTACGAGCAGTACTTC.

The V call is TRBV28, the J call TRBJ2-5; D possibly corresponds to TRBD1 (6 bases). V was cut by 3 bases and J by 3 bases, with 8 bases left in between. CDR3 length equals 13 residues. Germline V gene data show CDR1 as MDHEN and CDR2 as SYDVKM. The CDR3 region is CASSFPGEETQYF. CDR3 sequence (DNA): TGTGCCAGCAGTTTCCCAGGGGAAGAGACCCAGTACTTC.

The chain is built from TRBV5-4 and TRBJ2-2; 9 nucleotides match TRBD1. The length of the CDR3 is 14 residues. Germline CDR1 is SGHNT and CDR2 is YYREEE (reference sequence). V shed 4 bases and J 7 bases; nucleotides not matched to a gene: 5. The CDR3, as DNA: TGTGCCAGCAGCACCGGGACAGGGATCGGGGAGCTGTTTTTT. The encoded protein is CASSTGTGIGELFF.

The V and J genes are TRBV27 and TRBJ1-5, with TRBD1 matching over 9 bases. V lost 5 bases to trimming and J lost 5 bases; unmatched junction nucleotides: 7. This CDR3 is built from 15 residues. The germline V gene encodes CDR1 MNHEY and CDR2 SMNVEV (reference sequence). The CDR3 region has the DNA TGTGCCAGCAGTGGGGGACAGGGATGGGATCAGCCCCAGCATTTT. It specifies CASSGGQGWDQPQHF.

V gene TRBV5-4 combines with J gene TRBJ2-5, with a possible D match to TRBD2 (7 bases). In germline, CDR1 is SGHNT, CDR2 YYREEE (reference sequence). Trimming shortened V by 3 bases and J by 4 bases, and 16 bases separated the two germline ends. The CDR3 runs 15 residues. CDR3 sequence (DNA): TGTGCCAGCAGCTCGGGGGCTAGCGGAGTAGAGACCCAGTACTTC. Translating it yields CASSSGASGVETQYF.

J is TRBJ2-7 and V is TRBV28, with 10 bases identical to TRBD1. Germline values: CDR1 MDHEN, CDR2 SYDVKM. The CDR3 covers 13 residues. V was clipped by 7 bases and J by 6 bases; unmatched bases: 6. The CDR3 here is CASMDRGESEQYF. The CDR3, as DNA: TGTGCCAGCATGGACAGGGGGGAGTCCGAGCAGTACTTC.

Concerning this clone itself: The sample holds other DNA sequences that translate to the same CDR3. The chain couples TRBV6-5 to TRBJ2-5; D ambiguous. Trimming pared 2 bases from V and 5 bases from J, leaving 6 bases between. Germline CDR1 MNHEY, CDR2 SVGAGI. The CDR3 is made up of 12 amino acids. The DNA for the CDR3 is TGTGCCAGCAGTTACACTGGGGAGACCCAGTACTTC. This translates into CASSYTGETQYF.

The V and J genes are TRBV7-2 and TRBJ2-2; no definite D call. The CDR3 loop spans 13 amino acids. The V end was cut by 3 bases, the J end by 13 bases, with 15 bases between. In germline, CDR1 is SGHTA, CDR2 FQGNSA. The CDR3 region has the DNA TGTGCCAGCAGCTTTGATTCTAGGGCTGGGCTGTTTTTT. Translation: CASSFDSRAGLFF.

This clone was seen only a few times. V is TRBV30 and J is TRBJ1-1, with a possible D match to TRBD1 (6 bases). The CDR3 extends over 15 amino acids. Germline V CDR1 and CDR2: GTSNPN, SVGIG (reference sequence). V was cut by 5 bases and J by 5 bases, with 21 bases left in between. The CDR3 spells CAWWAPNREGTEAFF. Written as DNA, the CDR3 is TGTGCCTGGTGGGCCCCCAACAGGGAGGGGACTGAAGCTTTCTTT.

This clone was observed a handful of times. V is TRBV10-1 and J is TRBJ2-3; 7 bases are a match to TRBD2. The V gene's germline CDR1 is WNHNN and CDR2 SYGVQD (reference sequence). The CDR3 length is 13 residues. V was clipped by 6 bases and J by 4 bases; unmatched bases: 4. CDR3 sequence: CASSGLAADTQYF. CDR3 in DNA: TGCGCCAGCAGCGGGCTAGCGGCAGATACGCAGTATTTT.

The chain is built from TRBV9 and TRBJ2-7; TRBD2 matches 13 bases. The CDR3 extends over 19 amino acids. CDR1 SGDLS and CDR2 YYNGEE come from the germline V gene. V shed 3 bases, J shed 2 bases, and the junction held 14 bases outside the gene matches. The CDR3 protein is CASSANPPGLAGEAYEQYF. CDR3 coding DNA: TGTGCCAGCAGCGCAAACCCCCCTGGACTAGCGGGAGAGGCCTACGAGCAGTACTTC. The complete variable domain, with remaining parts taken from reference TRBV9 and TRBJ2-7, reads DSGVTQTPKHLITATGQRVTLRCSPRSGDLSVYWYQQSLDQGLQFLIQYYNGEERAKGNILERFSAQQFPDLHSELNLSSLELGDSALYFCASSANPPGLAGEAYEQYFGPGTRLTVT.